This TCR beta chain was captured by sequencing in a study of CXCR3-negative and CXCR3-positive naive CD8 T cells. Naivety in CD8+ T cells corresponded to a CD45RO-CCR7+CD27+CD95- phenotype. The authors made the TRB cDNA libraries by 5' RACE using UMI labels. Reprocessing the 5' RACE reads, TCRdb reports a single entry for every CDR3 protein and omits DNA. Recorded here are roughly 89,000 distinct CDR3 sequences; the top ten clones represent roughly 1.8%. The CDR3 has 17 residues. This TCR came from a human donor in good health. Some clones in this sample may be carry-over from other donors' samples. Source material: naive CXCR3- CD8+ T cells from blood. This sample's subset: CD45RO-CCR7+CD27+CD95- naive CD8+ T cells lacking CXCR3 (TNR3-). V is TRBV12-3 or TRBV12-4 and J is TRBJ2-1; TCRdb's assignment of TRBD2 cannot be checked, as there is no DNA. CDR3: CASSWLAGRASYNEQFF.